This record looks at one TCR beta chain sequence and its context. Its antigen remains unidentified. Assay used: immunoSEQ multiplex PCR; TCRdb lists only in-frame clones, some missing. Counted here are 45,000 to 55,000 clones, approximately 85% occurring once; the ten biggest clones make up 10% to 12%. This specimen comes from a study of glioma-infiltrating T cells after dendritic cell vaccination. CDR3 length equals 15 residues. Germline CDR1 reads SGHVS; CDR2 reads FNYEAQ. Trimming took 0 bases from V and 0 from J, leaving 6 bases between them. Points from the study as a whole: TCR clonality showed no direct relationship with survival.

No glioblastoma patient carried an isocitrate dehydrogenase mutation. This chain connects TRBV7-6 to TRBJ2-1; D unclear. Sequencing used blood, obtained before dendritic cell vaccination. The sequence was collected from a human donor with glioblastoma. The CDR3 region is CASSLAPGSYNEQFF. In nucleotides, the CDR3 is TGTGCCAGCAGCTTAGCACCAGGCTCCTACAATGAGCAGTTCTTC. Combining the CDR3 with reference TRBV7-6 and TRBJ2-1 gives the whole variable domain GAGVSQSPRYKVTKRGQDVALRCDPISGHVSLYWYRQALGQGPEFLTYFNYEAQQDKSGLPNDRFSAERPEGSISTLTIQRTEQRDSAMYRCASSLAPGSYNEQFFGPGTRLTVL.